This T cell receptor beta chain was sequenced for a study of identical twins. General study points: There were fewer insertions in abundant cord blood beta clonotypes, but memory repertoires showed no such pattern. Recombination models fit unrelated individuals' TCR alpha sharing but underestimated twins'. With beta out-of-frame sequences, excess sharing by twins was weaker. Its conclusions, products of cross-sectional statistical analysis, did not come from following the same donors.

TCRdb called the 5' RACE reads again in MiXCR, with one record for every CDR3 protein. The profile covers approximately 260,000 distinct CDR3 sequences, with approximately 8.3% appearing a single time and over 2.5% taken by the ten largest. Details on this clonotype: The target antigen is unknown.

Germline V CDR1 and CDR2: DFQATT, SNEGSKA (reference sequence). CDR3 length: 14 amino acids. Trimming at V came to 6 bases and at J to 2 bases, leaving 8 bases not matched to a gene. Separately, the same data were catalogued under a study of yellow fever vaccine responses in identical twins.

The sequence was obtained from a woman in her late teens or twenties in good health. The chain has TRBV20-1 and TRBJ2-3; 7 bases agree with TRBD1. The sample taken for sequencing was CD8+ T cells sorted from blood. CDR3 sequence: CSAERGQYTDTQYF. The CDR3 DNA is TGCAGTGCGGAGAGGGGGCAGTACACAGATACGCAGTATTTT.